The clone carrying this T cell receptor beta chain was counted a few times. Using a J-beta primer mix together with a sample-barcoded 5' primer, a second PCR was run for roughly 7 to 12 cycles. TCRdb ran MiXCR on the 5' RACE reads and lists one entry per CDR3 protein. The table includes 450,000 to 600,000 distinct CDR3 sequences, around a quarter detected once. The data were obtained in a study of blood T cells in healthy people across ages. From germline, CDR1 is MGHRA and CDR2 YSYEKL. Trimming took 4 bases from V and 8 from J; bases not matched to a gene: 5. This CDR3 has 14 amino acids. These data were likewise used in another study, on T cells of mothers and their children.

The sample was blood. The TCR originated in a boy younger than 10 in good health. The gene calls are TRBV4-1 and TRBJ2-1, with 10 nucleotides matching TRBD2. The CDR3 is CASSLSGTSDEQFF. The CDR3 DNA reads as TGCGCCAGCAGCCTATCCGGGACTAGCGATGAGCAGTTCTTC.